This T cell receptor (beta chain) comes out of a study of blood T cells in healthy people across ages. Findings and limits, study-wide: Naive CD4+ cells and diversity were both higher in long-lived donors than in aged donors. Possibly, changes in expanded clonotypes were confounded because donor CMV status was unknown. Roughly linearly, TCR beta diversity per million T cells fell as age increased.

This clonotype was observed a few times. Its antigen is unidentified. One end of the junction fails to match germline, which may point to a read error. Donors were healthy Caucasian individuals from Russia aged roughly 6 to 90. The use of a sample-barcoded 5' primer and a J-beta primer mix characterized a second PCR of about 7 to 12 cycles. TCRdb reanalysed the 5' RACE reads using MiXCR and keeps one entry per CDR3 protein. The sample has about 1.8 million distinct CDR3 sequences, 40% to 55% seen once. The material sequenced was blood. The source is a woman aged 40 to 50 in good health.

This chain's CDR3 is CASSQVVGSNQPQHF. DNA for the CDR3: TGTGCCAGCAGCCAAGTCGTTGGGAGCAATCAGCCCCAGCATTTT. This chain uses TRBV4-3 with TRBJ1-5, with D uncertain. This CDR3 comprises 15 residues. The germline gives CDR1 LGHNA, CDR2 YSLEER.